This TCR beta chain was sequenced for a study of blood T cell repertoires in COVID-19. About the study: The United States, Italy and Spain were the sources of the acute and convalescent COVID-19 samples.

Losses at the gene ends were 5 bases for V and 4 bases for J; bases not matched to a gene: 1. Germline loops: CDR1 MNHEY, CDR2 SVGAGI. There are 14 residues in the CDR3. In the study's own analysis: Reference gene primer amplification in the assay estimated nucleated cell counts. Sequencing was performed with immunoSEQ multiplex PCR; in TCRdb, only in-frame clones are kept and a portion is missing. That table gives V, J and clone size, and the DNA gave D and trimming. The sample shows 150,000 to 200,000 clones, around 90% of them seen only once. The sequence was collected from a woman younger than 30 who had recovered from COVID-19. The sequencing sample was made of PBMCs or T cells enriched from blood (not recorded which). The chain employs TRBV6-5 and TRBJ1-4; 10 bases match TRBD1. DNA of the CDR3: TGTGCCAGCAGTAGGACAGGGGGTAATGAAAAACTGTTTTTT. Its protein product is CASSRTGGNEKLFF.